Following are 8 T cell receptor beta chains from one sample sequenced in a study of identifying expanded T cells in peripheral blood. Assay used: immunoSEQ multiplex PCR; TCRdb lists only in-frame clones, some missing. The table records just under 65,000 clones, 70% to 90% of them present only once. The sample comprised blood. These receptor sequences come from a person between 18 and 75 years old in good health.

The V call is TRBV6-4, the J call TRBJ2-1; D may be TRBD2 (6 bases). V lost 5 bases and J lost 1, with 9 bases in between. Germline V gene data show CDR1 as MRHNA and CDR2 as SNTAGT. The CDR3 loop spans 14 amino acids. DNA of the CDR3: TGTGCCAGCAGTCCCGGGACTTCCTACAATGAGCAGTTCTTC. It specifies CASSPGTSYNEQFF.

At least ten counts were recorded for this clone. V is TRBV15 and J is TRBJ2-6; D ambiguous. Per the germline V gene, CDR1 is LNHNV and CDR2 is YYDKDF (reference sequence). The CDR3 is made up of 14 amino acids. V was pared by 11 bases and J by 3 bases, with 14 bases between. The CDR3 region is CAAGEQGGANVLTF. The CDR3 region has the DNA TGTGCCGCTGGGGAACAAGGTGGGGCCAACGTCCTGACTTTC.

This chain connects TRBV10-3 to TRBJ1-2, with D uncertain. Trimming took off 9 bases at V and 8 bases at J, with 10 bases between the two ends. Germline V gene data show CDR1 as ENHRY and CDR2 as SYGVKD. CDR3 length equals 10 residues. This CDR3 reads CAIREEGYTF. The CDR3 DNA sequence: TGTGCCATACGAGAAGAGGGCTACACCTTC.

This chain links TRBV7-9 with TRBJ2-1, with 7 bases fitting TRBD1. Germline trimming cut 5 bases from V and 6 bases from J; bases unmatched to any gene: 7. Per the germline V gene, CDR1 is SEHNR and CDR2 is FQNEAQ (reference sequence). CDR3 size: 14 residues. As DNA, the CDR3 is TGTGCCAGCAGCCCGAACAGACAGGGCAATGAGCAGTTCTTC. Translating it yields CASSPNRQGNEQFF.

V usage is TRBV9 and J usage is TRBJ1-1; D possibly corresponds to TRBD1 (6 bases). The V gene's germline CDR1 is SGDLS and CDR2 YYNGEE. V was pared by 2 bases and J by 1 base, with 15 bases between. CDR3 size: 16 residues. The CDR3 sequence: CASSVDIGTQNTEAFF. CDR3 nucleotides: TGTGCCAGCAGCGTGGATATCGGGACACAGAACACTGAAGCTTTCTTT. Full variable domain (outside the CDR3, taken from reference TRBV9 and TRBJ1-1): DSGVTQTPKHLITATGQRVTLRCSPRSGDLSVYWYQQSLDQGLQFLIQYYNGEERAKGNILERFSAQQFPDLHSELNLSSLELGDSALYFCASSVDIGTQNTEAFFGQGTRLTVV.

The V call is TRBV5-1, the J call TRBJ1-4, with 7 bases matching TRBD1. V trimming: 0 bases; J trimming: 3 bases; junction bases outside the gene matches: 5. Germline CDR1 SGHRS, CDR2 YFSETQ. The CDR3 covers 16 residues. CDR3 sequence: CASSLEGALANEKLFF. The CDR3 region has the DNA TGCGCCAGCAGCTTGGAGGGGGCGCTGGCTAATGAAAAACTGTTTTTT. The full variable domain, in which reference TRBV5-1 and TRBJ1-4 provide the parts outside the CDR3, is KAGVTQTPRYLIKTRGQQVTLSCSPISGHRSVSWYQQTPGQGLQFLFEYFSETQRNKGNFPGRFSGRQFSNSRSEMNVSTLELGDSALYLCASSLEGALANEKLFFGSGTQLSVL.

This clone appeared once. The chain uses TRBV19 and TRBJ2-1; 8 nucleotides match TRBD1. V was clipped by 2 bases and J by 15 bases; unmatched bases: 6. Germline loops: CDR1 LNHDA, CDR2 SQIVND (reference sequence). This CDR3 has 12 amino acids. The CDR3 region is CASSIPGQVSFF. The CDR3 DNA reads TGTGCCAGTAGTATACCGGGACAGGTGTCGTTCTTC.

This clone appeared a single time. The chain links TRBV7-2 to TRBJ1-2; TRBD1 matches 8 bases. CDR1 and CDR2 (germline): SGHTA, FQGNSA. The CDR3 runs to 16 residues. Trimming at V came to 4 bases and at J to 3 bases, leaving 10 bases not matched to a gene. The CDR3 nucleotides read TGTGCCAGCAGCTCCCGGGACAGGCGGGAATACTATGGCTACACCTTC. It yields the protein CASSSRDRREYYGYTF.